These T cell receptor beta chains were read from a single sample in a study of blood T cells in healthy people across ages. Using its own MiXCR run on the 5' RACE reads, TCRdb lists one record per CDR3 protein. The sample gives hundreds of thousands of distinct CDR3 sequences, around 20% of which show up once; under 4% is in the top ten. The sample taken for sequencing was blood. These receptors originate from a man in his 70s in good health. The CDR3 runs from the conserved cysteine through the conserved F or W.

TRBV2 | CASSDPRQEETQYF
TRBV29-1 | CSVVSRRPGENIQYF
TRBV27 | CASSFQGFGGYEQYF
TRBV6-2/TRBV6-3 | CASIRGYEGNEQFF
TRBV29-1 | CSVGLAVETQYF
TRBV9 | CASSVSSPGLGPYEQYF
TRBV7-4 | CASSPSKPGQSDEQYF
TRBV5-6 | CASSWGRTPPTDTQYF
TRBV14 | CASSPPGQGIIQYF
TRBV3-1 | CASSQRTNNEKLFF
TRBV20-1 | CSARREDYGYTF
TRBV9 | CASAASYEQYF
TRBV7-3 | CASSATGTSGRNEQFF
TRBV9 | CASSVDWGNEQFF
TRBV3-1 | CASSQETVRIPSYEQYF
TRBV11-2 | CASSLGLAGGQSETQYF
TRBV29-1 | CSVDPKGRAEEETQYF
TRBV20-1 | CSARTGITDTQYF
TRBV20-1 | CSAQRSGTDTQYF
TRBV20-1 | CSALIGQGAMNTEAFF
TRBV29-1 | CSVALQGWETQYF
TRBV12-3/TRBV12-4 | CASTDLAGLGNEQFF
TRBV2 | CASRTKQGTDTQYF
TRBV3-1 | CASSQDHKAGVSYEQYF
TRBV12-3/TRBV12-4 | CASSPDYWVGELFF
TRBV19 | CASSINDGFANVLTF
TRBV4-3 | CASSQDAKNGELFF
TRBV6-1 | CASSEVDRDPTDTQYF
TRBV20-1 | CSATGGHLNEKLFF
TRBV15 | CATSRDPASGSEQYF
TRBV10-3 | CAISGGGDVYEQYF
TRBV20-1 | CSARSSGPATEAFF
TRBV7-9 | CASSLEGGLNGYTF
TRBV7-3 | CASSKPGQSYEQYF
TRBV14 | CASSQDLGGLAETQYF
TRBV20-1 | CSATAGNYNEQFF
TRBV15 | CATSRVQGGYEQYF